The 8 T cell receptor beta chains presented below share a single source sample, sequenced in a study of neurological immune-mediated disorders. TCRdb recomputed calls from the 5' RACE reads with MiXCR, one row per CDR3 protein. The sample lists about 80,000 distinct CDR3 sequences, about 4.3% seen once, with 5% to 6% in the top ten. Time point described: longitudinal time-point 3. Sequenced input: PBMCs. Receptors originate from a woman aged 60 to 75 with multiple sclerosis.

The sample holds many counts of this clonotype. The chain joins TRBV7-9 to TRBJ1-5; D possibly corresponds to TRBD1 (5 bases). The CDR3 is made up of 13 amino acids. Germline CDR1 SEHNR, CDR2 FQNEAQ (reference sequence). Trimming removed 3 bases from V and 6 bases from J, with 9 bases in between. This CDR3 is CASSFSGTQPQHF. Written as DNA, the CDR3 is TGTGCCAGCAGCTTTTCAGGGACTCAGCCCCAGCATTTT.

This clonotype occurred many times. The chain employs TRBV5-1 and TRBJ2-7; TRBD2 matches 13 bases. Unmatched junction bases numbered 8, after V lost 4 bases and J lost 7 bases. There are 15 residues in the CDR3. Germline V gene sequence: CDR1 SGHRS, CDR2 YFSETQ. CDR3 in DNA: TGCGCCAGCAGCGAGACTAGCGGGGGGCCGGGTGAGCAGTACTTC. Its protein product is CASSETSGGPGEQYF.

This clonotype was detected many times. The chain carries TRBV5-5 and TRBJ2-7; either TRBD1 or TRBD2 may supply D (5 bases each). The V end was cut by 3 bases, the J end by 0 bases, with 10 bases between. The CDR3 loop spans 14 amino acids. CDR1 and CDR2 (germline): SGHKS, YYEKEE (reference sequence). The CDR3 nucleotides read TGTGCCAGCAGCTCGGGACCGACCTCCTACGAGCAGTACTTC. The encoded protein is CASSSGPTSYEQYF.

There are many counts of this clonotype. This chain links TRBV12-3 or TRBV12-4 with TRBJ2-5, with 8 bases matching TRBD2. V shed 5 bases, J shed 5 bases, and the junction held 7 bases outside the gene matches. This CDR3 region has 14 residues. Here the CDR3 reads CASSRGTSWETQYF. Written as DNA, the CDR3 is TGTGCCAGCAGTCGAGGGACTAGTTGGGAGACCCAGTACTTC.

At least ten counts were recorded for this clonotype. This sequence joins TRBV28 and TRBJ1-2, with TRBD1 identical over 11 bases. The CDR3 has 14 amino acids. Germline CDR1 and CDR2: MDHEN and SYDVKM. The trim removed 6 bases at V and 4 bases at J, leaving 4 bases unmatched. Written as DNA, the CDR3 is TGTGCCAGCAGGGACAGGGGGCTTCTCTATGGCTACACCTTC. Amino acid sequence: CASRDRGLLYGYTF.

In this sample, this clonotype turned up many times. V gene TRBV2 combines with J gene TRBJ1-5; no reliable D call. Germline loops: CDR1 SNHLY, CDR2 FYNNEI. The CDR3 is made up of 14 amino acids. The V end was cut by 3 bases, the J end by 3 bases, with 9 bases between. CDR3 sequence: CASSESGYNQPQHF. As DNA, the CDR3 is TGTGCCAGCAGTGAGTCGGGGTACAATCAGCCCCAGCATTTT. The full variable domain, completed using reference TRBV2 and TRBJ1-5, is EPEVTQTPSHQVTQMGQEVILRCVPISNHLYFYWYRQILGQKVEFLVSFYNNEISEKSEIFDDQFSVERPDGSNFTLKIRSTKLEDSAMYFCASSESGYNQPQHFGDGTRLSIL.

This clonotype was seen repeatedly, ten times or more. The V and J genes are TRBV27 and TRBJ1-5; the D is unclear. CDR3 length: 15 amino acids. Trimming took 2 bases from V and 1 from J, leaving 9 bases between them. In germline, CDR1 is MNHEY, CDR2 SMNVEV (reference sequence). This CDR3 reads CASSLEPGSNQPQHF. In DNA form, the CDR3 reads TGTGCCAGCAGTTTAGAGCCCGGGAGCAATCAGCCCCAGCATTTT.

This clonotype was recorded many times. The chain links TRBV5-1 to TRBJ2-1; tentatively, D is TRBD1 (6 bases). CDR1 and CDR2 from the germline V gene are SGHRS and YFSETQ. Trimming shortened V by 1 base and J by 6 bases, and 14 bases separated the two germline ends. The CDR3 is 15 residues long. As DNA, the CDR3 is TGCGCCAGCAGCTTGAATATGGACAGTTCCAATGAGCAGTTCTTC. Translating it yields CASSLNMDSSNEQFF.